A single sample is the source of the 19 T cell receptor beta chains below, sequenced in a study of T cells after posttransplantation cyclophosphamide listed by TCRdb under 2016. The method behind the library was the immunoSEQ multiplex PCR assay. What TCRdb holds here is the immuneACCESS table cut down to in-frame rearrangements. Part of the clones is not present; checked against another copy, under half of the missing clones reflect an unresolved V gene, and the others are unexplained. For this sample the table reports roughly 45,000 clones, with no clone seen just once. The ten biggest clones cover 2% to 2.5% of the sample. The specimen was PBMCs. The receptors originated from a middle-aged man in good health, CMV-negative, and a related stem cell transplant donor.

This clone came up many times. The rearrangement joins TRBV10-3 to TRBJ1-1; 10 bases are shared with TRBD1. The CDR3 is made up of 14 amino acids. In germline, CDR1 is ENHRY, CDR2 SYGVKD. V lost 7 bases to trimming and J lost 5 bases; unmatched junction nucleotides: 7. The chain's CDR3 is CAIKWTGGSTEAFF. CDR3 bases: TGTGCCATCAAGTGGACAGGGGGTTCGACTGAAGCTTTCTTT.

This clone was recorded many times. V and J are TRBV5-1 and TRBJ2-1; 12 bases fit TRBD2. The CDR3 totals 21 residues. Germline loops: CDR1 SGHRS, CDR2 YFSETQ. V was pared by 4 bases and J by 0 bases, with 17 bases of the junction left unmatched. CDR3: CASSPNGLAGIFTSSYNEQFF. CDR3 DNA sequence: TGCGCCAGCAGCCCTAACGGACTAGCGGGAATATTTACCAGCTCCTACAATGAGCAGTTCTTC.

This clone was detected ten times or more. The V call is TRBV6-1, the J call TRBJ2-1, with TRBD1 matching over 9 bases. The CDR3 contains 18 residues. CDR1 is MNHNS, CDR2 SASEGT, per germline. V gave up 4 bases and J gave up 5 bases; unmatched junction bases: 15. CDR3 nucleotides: TGTGCCAGCAGTGGGGGGACAGGGTGGAGGCGTACGGACAATGAGCAGTTCTTC. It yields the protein CASSGGTGWRRTDNEQFF.

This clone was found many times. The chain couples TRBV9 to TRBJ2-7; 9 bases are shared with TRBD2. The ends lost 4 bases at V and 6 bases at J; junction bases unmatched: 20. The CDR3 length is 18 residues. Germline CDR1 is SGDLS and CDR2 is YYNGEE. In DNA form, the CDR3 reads TGTGCCAGCAGCCCAGTGGGGGCAGCCGTGGCAGCGGGAGGCGAGCAGTACTTC. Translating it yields CASSPVGAAVAAGGEQYF.

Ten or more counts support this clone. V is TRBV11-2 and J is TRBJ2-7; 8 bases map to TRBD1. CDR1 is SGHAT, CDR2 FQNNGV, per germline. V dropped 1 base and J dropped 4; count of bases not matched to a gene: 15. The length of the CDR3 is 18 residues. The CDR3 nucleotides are TGTGCCAGCAGCTTAGGACCCCTGACGCAGGGGGCCAGATACGAGCAGTACTTC. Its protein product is CASSLGPLTQGARYEQYF.

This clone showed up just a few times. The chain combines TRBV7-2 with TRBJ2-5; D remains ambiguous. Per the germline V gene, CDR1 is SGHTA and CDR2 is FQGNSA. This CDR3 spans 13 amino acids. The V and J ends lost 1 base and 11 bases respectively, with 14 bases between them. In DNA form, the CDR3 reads TGTGCCAGCAGCTTAGGCCTACAAGGAGAGCAGTACTTC. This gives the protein CASSLGLQGEQYF.

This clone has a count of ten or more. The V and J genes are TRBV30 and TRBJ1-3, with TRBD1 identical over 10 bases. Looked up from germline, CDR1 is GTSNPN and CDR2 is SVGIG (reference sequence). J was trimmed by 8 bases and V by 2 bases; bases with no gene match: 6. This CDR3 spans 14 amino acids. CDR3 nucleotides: TGTGCCTGGAGTAACCGGGACAGGGGCCACACCATATATTTT. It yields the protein CAWSNRDRGHTIYF. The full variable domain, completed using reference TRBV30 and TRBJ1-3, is SQTIHQWPATLVQPVGSPLSLECTVEGTSNPNLYWYRQAAGRGLQLLFYSVGIGQISSEVPQNLSASRPQDRQFILSSKKLLLSDSGFYLCAWSNRDRGHTIYFGEGSWLTVV.

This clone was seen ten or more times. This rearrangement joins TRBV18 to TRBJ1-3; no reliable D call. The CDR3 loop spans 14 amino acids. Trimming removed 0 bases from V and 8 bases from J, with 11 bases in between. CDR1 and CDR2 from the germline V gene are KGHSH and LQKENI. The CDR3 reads CASSPPAPGDTIYF. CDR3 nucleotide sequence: TGTGCCAGCTCACCACCAGCGCCCGGGGACACCATATATTTT.

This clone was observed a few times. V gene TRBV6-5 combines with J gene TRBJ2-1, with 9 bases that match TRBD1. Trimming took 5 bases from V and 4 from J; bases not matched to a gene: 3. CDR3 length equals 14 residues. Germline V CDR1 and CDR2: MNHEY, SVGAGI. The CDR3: CASSGDREYNEQFF. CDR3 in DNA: TGTGCCAGCAGTGGGGACAGGGAATACAATGAGCAGTTCTTC.

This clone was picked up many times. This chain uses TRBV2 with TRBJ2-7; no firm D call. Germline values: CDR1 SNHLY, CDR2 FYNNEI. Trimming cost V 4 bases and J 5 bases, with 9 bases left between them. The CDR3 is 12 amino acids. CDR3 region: CASSGGVDEQYF. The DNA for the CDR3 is TGTGCCAGCAGTGGCGGAGTGGACGAGCAGTACTTC.

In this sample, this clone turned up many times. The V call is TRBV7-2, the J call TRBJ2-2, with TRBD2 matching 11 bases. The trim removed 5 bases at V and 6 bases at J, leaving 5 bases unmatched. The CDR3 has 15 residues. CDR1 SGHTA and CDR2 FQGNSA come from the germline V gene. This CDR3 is CASSLTSGGAGELFF. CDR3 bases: TGTGCCAGCAGCCTCACTAGCGGGGGAGCCGGGGAGCTGTTTTTT.

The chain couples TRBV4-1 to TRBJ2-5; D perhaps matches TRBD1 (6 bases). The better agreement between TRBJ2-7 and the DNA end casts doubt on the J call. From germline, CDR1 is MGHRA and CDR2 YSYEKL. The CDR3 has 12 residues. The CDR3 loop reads CASSQVGGEQYF. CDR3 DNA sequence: TGCGCCAGCAGCCAAGTAGGGGGCGAGCAGTACTTC.

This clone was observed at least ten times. For the CDR3, the DNA is TGTGCCAGCAGTGAAGGGCAGGCACCCTACGAGCAGTACTTC. It encodes CASSEGQAPYEQYF. The rearrangement uses TRBV2 and TRBJ2-7; D not resolved. Germline loops: CDR1 SNHLY, CDR2 FYNNEI. The germline V and J ends were trimmed by 1 base and 2 bases, with 9 bases remaining between them. CDR3 length: 14 amino acids.

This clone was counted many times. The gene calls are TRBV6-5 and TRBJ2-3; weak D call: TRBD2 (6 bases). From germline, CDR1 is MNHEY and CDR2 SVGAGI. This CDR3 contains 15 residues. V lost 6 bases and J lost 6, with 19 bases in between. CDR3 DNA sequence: TGTGCCAGCAGCCCGGGAGTCCGGTTACTGGATACGCAGTATTTT. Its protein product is CASSPGVRLLDTQYF.

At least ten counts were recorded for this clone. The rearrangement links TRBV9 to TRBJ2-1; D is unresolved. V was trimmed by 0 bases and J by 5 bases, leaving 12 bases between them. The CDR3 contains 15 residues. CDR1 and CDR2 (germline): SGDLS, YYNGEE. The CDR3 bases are TGTGCCAGCAGCGTAGATCTCTCCTACGACAATGAGCAGTTCTTC. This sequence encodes CASSVDLSYDNEQFF.

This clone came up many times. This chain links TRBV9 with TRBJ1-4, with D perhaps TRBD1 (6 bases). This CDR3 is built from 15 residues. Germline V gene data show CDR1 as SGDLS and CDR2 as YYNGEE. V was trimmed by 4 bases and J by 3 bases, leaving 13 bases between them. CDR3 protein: CASSSHRDPNEKLFF. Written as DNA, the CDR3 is TGTGCCAGCAGCTCACACAGGGACCCTAATGAAAAACTGTTTTTT.

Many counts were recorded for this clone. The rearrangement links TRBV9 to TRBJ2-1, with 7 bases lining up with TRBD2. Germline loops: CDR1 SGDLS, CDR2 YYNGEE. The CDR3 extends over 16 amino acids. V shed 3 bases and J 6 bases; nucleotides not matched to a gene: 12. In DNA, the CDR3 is TGTGCCAGCAGCGCCGGGTTAGGACGGGAGGTCAATGAGCAGTTCTTC. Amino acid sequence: CASSAGLGREVNEQFF.

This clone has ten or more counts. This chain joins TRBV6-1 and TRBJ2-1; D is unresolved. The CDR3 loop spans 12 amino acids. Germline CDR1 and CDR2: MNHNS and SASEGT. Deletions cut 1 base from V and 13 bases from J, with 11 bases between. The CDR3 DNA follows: TGTGCCAGCAGTGAAGTGCGAGGTACCCAGTTCTTC. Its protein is CASSEVRGTQFF.

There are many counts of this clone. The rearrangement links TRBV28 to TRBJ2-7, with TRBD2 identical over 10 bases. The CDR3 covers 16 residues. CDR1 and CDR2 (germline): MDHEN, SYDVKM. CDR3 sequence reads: CTIRTGTSGRASEQYF. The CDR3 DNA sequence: TGTACCATCCGGACAGGGACAAGCGGGAGGGCAAGCGAGCAGTACTTC.